Below, one TCR beta chain is given with its context. This entry is derived from a study of blood T cell repertoires in COVID-19. At the level of the study: From the United States, Italy and Spain came samples of acute and convalescent COVID-19. The cDNA or gDNA used as material had been derived from T cells, B-cell-depleted T cells, or PBMCs.

The germline V gene has CDR1 LGHDT and CDR2 YNNKEL (reference sequence). Trimming took 4 bases from V and 2 from J, leaving 11 bases between them. The CDR3 has 14 amino acids. Per the authors' pipeline: Reference gene primer amplification gave estimated nucleated cell counts. The assay was immunoSEQ multiplex PCR, and TCRdb's table has in-frame clones only and misses some. That table furnishes V, J and clone size, whereas the DNA furnished D and trimming. The sample carries some 200,000 clones, about 85% recorded once. This receptor was taken from a man aged 70 or older with acute or convalescent COVID-19. The J gene is TRBJ1-1, the V gene TRBV3-1 (or the pseudogene TRBV3-2), with no clear D. The sequencing input was peripheral blood. The CDR3: CASSRDNLNTEAFF. The CDR3 DNA sequence: TGTGCCAGCAGCCGTGACAACCTTAACACTGAAGCTTTCTTT.